Listed below are T cell receptor beta chains from one sample, sequenced in a study of blood T cell repertoires in COVID-19. Clones were sequenced by immunoSEQ multiplex PCR, and TCRdb holds only the in-frame ones, with some missing. The profile shows approximately 100,000 clones, 81% of them singletons. Sequenced: peripheral blood. The source of these receptors is a woman aged 80 or older with acute or convalescent COVID-19. Both conserved end residues are part of each CDR3. The D gene is left open where the match is weak. The listing skips clone size in some rows; elsewhere it reads once, few, many or a size class.

TRBV5-1,TRBD1,NA,TRBJ1-2,CASSSYGTGLYGYTF,TGCGCCAGCAGCTCCTATGGGACAGGGTTGTATGGCTACACCTTC
TRBV6-6,NA,NA,TRBJ2-2,CASRGAGFTGELFF,TGTGCCTCACGGGGGGCAGGTTTCACCGGGGAGCTGTTTTTT
TRBV9,TRBD1,NA,TRBJ1-2,CASSNTGAGGYTF,TGTGCCAGCAGCAACACAGGGGCCGGTGGCTACACCTTC
TRBV29-1,NA,NA,TRBJ2-1,CSVELYNEQFF,TGCAGCGTTGAACTCTACAATGAGCAGTTCTTC
TRBV2,NA,NA,TRBJ2-7,CASSEGGGGHSYEQYF,TGTGCCAGCAGTGAAGGTGGGGGGGGACACTCCTACGAGCAGTACTTC
TRBV5-5,NA,NA,TRBJ1-2,CASSLGQGNYGYTF,TGTGCCAGCAGCTTGGGTCAGGGGAACTATGGCTACACCTTC
TRBV11-2,NA,NA,TRBJ2-2,CASSLDGGTGELFF,TGTGCCAGCAGCTTAGATGGAGGGACCGGGGAGCTGTTTTTT
TRBV2,TRBD1,NA,TRBJ1-1,CASSEVDRGTEAFF,TGTGCCAGCAGTGAAGTTGACAGGGGCACTGAAGCTTTCTTT
TRBV24-1,NA,NA,TRBJ2-3,CATSQGIKGDTQYF,TGTGCCACCTCACAGGGTATCAAAGGGGATACGCAGTATTTT
TRBV4-1,TRBD2,once,TRBJ2-2,CASSQMGGSGGSTGELFF,TGCGCCAGCAGCCAAATGGGGGGCAGCGGGGGCTCCACCGGGGAGCTGTTTTTT
TRBV5-1,NA,NA,TRBJ1-1,CASSLTYMNTEAFF,TGCGCCAGCAGCTTGACATACATGAACACTGAAGCTTTCTTT
TRBV19,TRBD1,NA,TRBJ1-5,CASTGQGGRQPQHF,TGTGCCAGTACCGGACAGGGAGGAAGGCAGCCCCAGCATTTT
TRBV6-5,NA,NA,TRBJ1-6,CASKPTRENNSPLHF,TGTGCCAGCAAGCCCACTCGGGAAAATAATTCACCCCTCCACTTT
TRBV2,NA,NA,TRBJ2-2,CASGKEGGGTGELFF,TGTGCCAGCGGCAAGGAGGGAGGTGGCACCGGGGAGCTGTTTTTT
TRBV2,NA,few,TRBJ1-5,CASSDPGNQPQHF,TGTGCCAGCAGTGACCCCGGGAATCAGCCCCAGCATTTT
TRBV28,NA,few,TRBJ1-6,CASSLLQGRSSYNSPLHF,TGTGCCAGCAGCCTTCTTCAGGGTCGGAGCTCCTATAATTCACCCCTCCACTTT
TRBV27,NA,once,TRBJ2-3,CASSAEVGTDTQYF,TGTGCCAGCAGTGCGGAGGTCGGCACAGATACGCAGTATTTT
TRBV5-4,NA,NA,TRBJ2-2,CASRTQGNTGELFF,TGTGCCAGCAGGACACAGGGGAACACCGGGGAGCTGTTTTTT
TRBV28,NA,NA,TRBJ1-2,CASSVGARGYTF,TGTGCCAGCAGTGTAGGGGCTCGTGGCTACACCTTC
TRBV28,NA,few,TRBJ1-5,CASGGPRSNQPQHF,TGTGCCAGCGGGGGCCCGCGTAGCAATCAGCCCCAGCATTTT
TRBV5-5,NA,NA,TRBJ2-3,CASSLRQGLTSTDTQYF,TGTGCCAGCAGCTTGAGACAGGGACTTACTAGCACAGATACGCAGTATTTT
TRBV7-2,NA,NA,TRBJ1-4,CASSSRGGLNEKLFF,TGTGCCAGCAGCTCAAGGGGGGGACTTAACGAAAAACTGTTTTTT
TRBV30,NA,once,TRBJ1-2,CAWSMGADEVFGYTF,TGTGCCTGGAGTATGGGGGCAGATGAGGTTTTCGGCTACACCTTC
TRBV12-3/TRBV12-4,NA,NA,TRBJ2-3,CASTTGSDTQYF,TGTGCCAGCACTACAGGGTCAGATACGCAGTATTTT
TRBV18,NA,NA,TRBJ1-1,CASSPPGIEAFF,TGTGCCAGCTCACCCCCAGGGATAGAAGCTTTCTTT
TRBV6-5,NA,NA,TRBJ1-2,CASSYRQDRLYGYTF,TGTGCCAGCAGTTACCGACAGGACCGACTCTATGGCTACACCTTC
TRBV5-4,NA,NA,TRBJ1-1,CASSLPGVANTEAFF,TGTGCCAGCAGCTTGCCAGGGGTGGCGAACACTGAAGCTTTCTTT
TRBV7-9,TRBD1,NA,TRBJ1-5,CASSLGGQGNQPQHF,TGTGCCAGCAGCTTAGGCGGACAGGGCAATCAGCCCCAGCATTTT
TRBV18,NA,NA,TRBJ1-5,CASSTQGLDQPQHF,TGTGCCAGCTCCACCCAGGGGCTTGATCAGCCCCAGCATTTT
TRBV5-1,TRBD1,NA,TRBJ1-1,CASSTSQGAGGMNTEAFF,TGCGCCAGCAGCACCTCTCAGGGGGCAGGAGGCATGAACACTGAAGCTTTCTTT
TRBV28,NA,NA,TRBJ1-4,CASSFSQRGVGEKLFF,TGTGCCAGCAGTTTTTCCCAGCGGGGGGTTGGCGAAAAACTGTTTTTT
TRBV19,NA,NA,TRBJ1-6,CASSSRMGGSNSPFHF,TGTGCCAGTAGTTCCCGCATGGGAGGGAGTAATTCACCCTTCCACTTT
TRBV3-1/TRBV3-2,NA,NA,TRBJ1-1,CASSQRGGAFF,TGTGCCAGCAGCCAAAGGGGGGGGGCTTTCTTT
TRBV19,NA,NA,TRBJ1-2,CASSMGGTYPNYGYTF,TGTGCCAGTAGTATGGGGGGGACCTACCCTAACTATGGCTACACCTTC
TRBV6-5,TRBD1,NA,TRBJ1-4,CASRRTGGDEKLFF,TGTGCCAGCAGGCGGACAGGGGGAGATGAAAAACTGTTTTTT
TRBV5-1,TRBD1,NA,TRBJ1-1,CASTPTGLGAEAFF,TGCGCCAGCACCCCGACAGGGCTTGGAGCTGAAGCTTTCTTT
TRBV6-5,TRBD2,NA,TRBJ2-3,CASSSLGLAEDTQYF,TGTGCCAGCAGTTCCCTGGGACTAGCAGAAGATACGCAGTATTTT
TRBV6-5,TRBD1,once,TRBJ1-1,CASTGDREAFF,TGTGCCAGCACGGGGGACAGGGAAGCTTTCTTT
TRBV15,NA,NA,TRBJ1-2,CATSRAPTGLGGYTF,TGTGCCACCAGCAGAGCCCCTACAGGGTTGGGTGGCTACACCTTC
TRBV11-2,NA,NA,TRBJ1-2,CASSWDLGPGYGYTF,TGTGCCAGCAGCTGGGACTTAGGGCCAGGCTATGGCTACACCTTC
TRBV11-2,NA,NA,TRBJ1-2,CASSRGDGYTF,TGTGCCAGCAGCCGGGGGGACGGCTACACCTTC